This T cell receptor beta chain was observed in a study of human T cells and chemical hapten exposure. Study as a whole: Across the whole study, which lasted roughly five months, patients were given diphenylcyclopropenone on the scalp once a week. Per-sample variation in TCR yield stemmed mainly from small pooled library volume differences. General study points: Controls formed significantly fewer large CDR3 similarity clusters than expanded TCRs did.

The CDR3 consists of 14 residues. CDR1 is MNHEY, CDR2 SVGAGI, per germline. V was clipped by 2 bases and J by 5 bases, with 12 bases between them. Time point noted: pre-sensitization, week 0. As for treatment: therapeutic diphenylcyclopropenone sensitization with weekly scalp DPC. This clonotype was seen many times. What it binds is not known. TCRdb used MiXCR to reprocess the RACE reads, holding one entry per CDR3 protein. The table shows about 380,000 distinct CDR3 sequences, with approximately 5% occurring only once. The sequence came from a woman between 50 and 59 years old with alopecia areata. Some clones in this sample may be carry-over from other donors' samples. This sample comprised whole blood, obtained in connection with sensitization to the hapten diphenylcyclopropenone (DPC). V and J are TRBV6-5 and TRBJ2-5; D is ambiguous. CDR3 DNA sequence: TGTGCCAGCAGTTACACAGCCTACTTCGAGACCCAGTACTTC. Translation gives CASSYTAYFETQYF.